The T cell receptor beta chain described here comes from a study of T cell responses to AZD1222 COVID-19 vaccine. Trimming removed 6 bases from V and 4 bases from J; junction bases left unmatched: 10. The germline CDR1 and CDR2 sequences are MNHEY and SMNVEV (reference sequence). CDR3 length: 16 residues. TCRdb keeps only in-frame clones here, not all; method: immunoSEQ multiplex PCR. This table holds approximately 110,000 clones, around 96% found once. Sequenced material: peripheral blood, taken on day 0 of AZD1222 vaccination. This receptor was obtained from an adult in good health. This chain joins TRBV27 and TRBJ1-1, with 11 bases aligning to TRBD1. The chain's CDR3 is CASSSITGTGGTEAFF. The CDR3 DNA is TGTGCCAGCAGCTCAATAACCGGGACAGGGGGCACTGAAGCTTTCTTT.